The clone carrying this T cell receptor (beta chain) turned up a few times. Its antigen is still unknown. The data originate from a study of beta chain features in type 1 diabetes. Study-level results: Across patients, naive, central memory and Treg TCRB repertoires exhibited apparently greater similarity than was observed across healthy donors. Moderate yet significant TCRB CDR3 shortening was seen in Type 1 diabetes patients in all four CD4+ subsets. Amplification by PCR could prefer shorter templates, with the same effect in patients and controls.

As every portion of the isolated RNA was reverse transcribed, the sequencing read expressed TCRB transcripts. Repertoires were generated with immunoSEQ multiplex PCR, while TCRdb's copy carries only in-frame clones and drops some. The sample shows some 150,000 clones, 48% of them seen only once. CDR3 length: 14 amino acids. Germline assignment: CDR1 SGHNT and CDR2 YYREEE (reference sequence). The junction had 3 bases not matched to a gene; V was cut back by 4 bases and J by 1 base. Sample: Tregs from blood. The origin of this receptor is a man aged 18 to 29 in good health. The chain employs TRBV5-4 and TRBJ2-5, with 8 positions matching TRBD1. CDR3 DNA: TGTGCCAGCAGCCACAGGGGGACCCAAGAGACCCAGTACTTC. This gives the protein CASSHRGTQETQYF.